This entry is about one T cell receptor (beta chain). About 0.45 to 1 ug RNA was reverse transcribed with random hexamers. TCRdb called the immunoSEQ multiplex PCR reads again in MiXCR, with one record for every CDR3 protein. Seen here are roughly 80,000 distinct CDR3 sequences, approximately 93% observed once, and the top ten hold 0.5% to 0.65%. This specimen belongs to a study of CD8 T cells in Susac syndrome. Germline values: CDR1 DFQATT, CDR2 SNEGSKA (reference sequence). V was cut by 8 bases and J by 3 bases, with 14 bases left in between. The length of the CDR3 is 12 residues. The receptor comes from a human donor with Susac syndrome. The sample was CD8+ T cells from PBMCs. The chain links TRBV20-1 to TRBJ2-7; no reliable D call. CDR3 coding DNA: TGCAGTAAAAGAGGAGATTTCTACGAGCAGTACTTC. Protein product: CSKRGDFYEQYF.